One and the same sample provided the 22 T cell receptor beta chains below, sequenced in a study of T-cell reconstitution after alpha-beta-depleted transplantation in children. Preparation of the TCRbeta library involved a method that used unique molecular identifiers. One entry per CDR3 protein, called by TCRdb with MiXCR from the PCR reads. The table has approximately 400,000 distinct CDR3 sequences, roughly a tenth seen once. Sequenced material: PBMCs from the stem cell graft donor, taken from the stem cell graft. Receptors originate from a human donor who donated a stem cell graft to a child with acute myeloid leukemia.

This clonotype came up many times. A read error may account for a junction end that differs from germline. The rearrangement joins TRBV20-1 to TRBJ1-3; D might be TRBD1 (6 bases). CDR3 size: 14 residues. CDR1 and CDR2 from the germline V gene are DFQATT and SNEGSKA (reference sequence). This CDR3 is CSARGRGSENTIYF. CDR3 nucleotide sequence: TGCAGTGCTAGAGGCAGGGGATCTGAAAACACCATATATTTT.

This clonotype showed up just a few times. This sequence joins TRBV12-3 or TRBV12-4 and TRBJ2-7; TRBD1 is a possible D gene (7 bases). Trimming removed 5 bases at V and 4 bases at J, with 21 bases between. This CDR3 has 16 amino acids. The CDR3, as DNA: TGTGCCAGCAGTAGCCGCGGAGGGGGCGGAACATACGAGCAGTACTTC. It translates to CASSSRGGGGTYEQYF.

This clonotype was counted a few times. The chain has TRBV11-3 and TRBJ1-1, with D perhaps matching TRBD1 (5 bases). The CDR3 consists of 15 residues. V lost 8 bases to trimming and J lost 7 bases, with 23 bases between them. From germline, CDR1 is SGHNT and CDR2 YENEEA. The CDR3 protein is CASHNKVGVGFEAFF. The DNA of the CDR3 is TGTGCCAGCCACAACAAGGTGGGGGTCGGGTTTGAAGCTTTCTTT.

This clonotype was picked up many times. V gene TRBV6-1 combines with J gene TRBJ2-5; D gene ambiguous. This CDR3 has 15 residues. CDR1 is MNHNS and CDR2 is SASEGT in the germline V gene. Trimming stripped 7 bases from V and 5 bases from J, with 20 bases between. The CDR3 region is CASTPRSALGETQYF. CDR3 coding DNA: TGTGCCAGCACACCAAGGTCGGCCCTCGGGGAGACCCAGTACTTC.

This clonotype was seen a few times. The chain is built from TRBV5-6 and TRBJ2-5; D is possibly TRBD1 (5 bases). The CDR3 has 13 residues. Germline V gene lookup returns CDR1 SGHDT and CDR2 YYEEEE. With 2 bases removed from V and 2 bases from J, the gap between germline ends came to 7 bases. The CDR3 bases are TGTGCCAGCAGCTTCCGGACACAAGAGACCCAGTACTTC. It encodes CASSFRTQETQYF.

The CDR3, as DNA: TGCAGTGCTAGAGTAGTGATCACCGGGGAGCTGTTTTTT. Translating it yields CSARVVITGELFF. J is TRBJ2-2 and V is TRBV20-1; D gene uncertain. CDR1 and CDR2 (germline): DFQATT, SNEGSKA (reference sequence). The CDR3 consists of 13 residues. V lost 1 base, J lost 4 bases, and 7 bases lay in between.

This clonotype was observed at least ten times. V usage is TRBV10-3 and J usage is TRBJ2-1; weak D call: TRBD2 (5 bases). This CDR3 is built from 11 residues. In germline, CDR1 is ENHRY, CDR2 SYGVKD. V gave up 10 bases and J gave up 9 bases, with 13 bases separating them. The CDR3 here is CATVLGGEQFF. DNA for the CDR3: TGTGCCACCGTGCTCGGAGGTGAGCAGTTCTTC.

This clonotype was counted at least ten times. The chain links TRBV4-3 to TRBJ2-3, with D possibly TRBD2 on 7 matching bases. The CDR3 length is 19 residues. Germline values: CDR1 LGHNA, CDR2 YSLEER. The V and J ends lost 1 base and 1 base respectively, with 21 bases between them. The CDR3 loop reads CASSQVPQGSGGGTDTQYF. CDR3 DNA: TGCGCCAGCAGCCAAGTTCCCCAGGGGTCGGGAGGCGGCACAGATACGCAGTATTTT.

This clonotype turned up a few times. The chain joins TRBV30 to TRBJ1-4; no clear D gene. Trimming removed 2 bases at V and 0 bases at J, with 10 bases between. Germline CDR1 is GTSNPN and CDR2 is SVGIG (reference sequence). This CDR3 region has 15 residues. The CDR3 loop reads CAWSIHQATNEKLFF. CDR3 DNA: TGTGCCTGGAGTATACATCAAGCAACTAATGAAAAACTGTTTTTT.

This clonotype turned up a few times. V and J are TRBV6-5 and TRBJ1-1, with D hard to call. This CDR3 is built from 15 residues. Per the germline V gene, CDR1 is MNHEY and CDR2 is SVGAGI. V was clipped by 0 bases and J by 3 bases, with 11 bases between them. CDR3 loop: CASSYSRAGDTEAFF. CDR3 bases: TGTGCCAGCAGTTACTCTAGGGCTGGGGACACTGAAGCTTTCTTT.

This clonotype came up a few times. The V gene is TRBV7-9, the J gene TRBJ2-5; D ambiguous. Trimming took off 4 bases at V and 5 bases at J, with 14 bases between the two ends. Germline CDR1 reads SEHNR; CDR2 reads FQNEAQ (reference sequence). The CDR3 length is 14 residues. This CDR3 reads CASSSHPLVETQYF. The DNA for the CDR3 is TGTGCCAGCAGCTCTCACCCCCTGGTTGAGACCCAGTACTTC.

This sequence joins TRBV6-5 and TRBJ2-3; D ambiguous. The germline V and J ends were trimmed by 8 bases and 2 bases, with 8 bases remaining between them. This CDR3 is built from 12 residues. Germline assignment: CDR1 MNHEY and CDR2 SVGAGI. The CDR3 here is CASGKSTDTQYF. In DNA, the CDR3 is TGTGCCAGCGGTAAATCCACAGATACGCAGTATTTT.

This clonotype was observed a handful of times. This chain links TRBV27 with TRBJ2-5; D remains unclear. The V end was cut by 6 bases, the J end by 1 base, with 9 bases between. This CDR3 region has 13 residues. Germline values: CDR1 MNHEY, CDR2 SMNVEV (reference sequence). The CDR3 here is CASSTRSQETQYF. CDR3 bases: TGTGCCAGCAGCACCAGGAGCCAAGAGACCCAGTACTTC.

This clonotype was picked up a small number of times. The chain carries TRBV7-3 and TRBJ2-7; TRBD2 aligns across 9 bases. The germline V gene encodes CDR1 SGHTA and CDR2 FQGTGA. V dropped 4 bases and J dropped 4; count of bases not matched to a gene: 11. The length of the CDR3 is 16 residues. CDR3 in DNA: TGTGCCAGCAGCTATCCCCCCCGGCGGGGGGGGTACGAGCAGTACGTC. Its protein is CASSYPPRRGGYEQYV.

This clonotype was picked up a small number of times. This rearrangement joins TRBV9 to TRBJ2-2, with 8 nucleotides matching TRBD1. The CDR3 covers 15 residues. The ends lost 4 bases at V and 7 bases at J; junction bases unmatched: 9. The V gene's germline CDR1 is SGDLS and CDR2 YYNGEE. The CDR3 nucleotides are TGTGCCAGCAGCTCAAGACAGGGGAAGGTCGGGGAGCTGTTTTTT. As protein: CASSSRQGKVGELFF. Filled out from reference TRBV9 and TRBJ2-2, the complete variable domain reads DSGVTQTPKHLITATGQRVTLRCSPRSGDLSVYWYQQSLDQGLQFLIQYYNGEERAKGNILERFSAQQFPDLHSELNLSSLELGDSALYFCASSSRQGKVGELFFGEGSRLTVL.

In this sample, this clonotype turned up many times. V and J are TRBV12-3 or TRBV12-4 and TRBJ1-4; 7 bases fit TRBD1. V lost 4 bases to trimming and J lost 7 bases; unmatched junction nucleotides: 3. This CDR3 spans 13 amino acids. The CDR3 DNA reads TGTGCCAGCAGTTGGTCAGGGGGTGAAAAACTGTTTTTT. The encoded protein is CASSWSGGEKLFF.

The CDR3 coding sequence is TGTGCCAGCAGTCACAGACACCCAGGACTAGCGGGGCCGAGGACAGATACGCAGTATTTT. Protein: CASSHRHPGLAGPRTDTQYF. V usage is TRBV6-4 and J usage is TRBJ2-3; 12 positions agree with TRBD2. Germline V gene lookup returns CDR1 MRHNA and CDR2 SNTAGT. The CDR3 loop spans 20 amino acids. J lost 3 bases, V lost 5 bases, and 18 bases had no gene match.

This clonotype was observed many times. The chain has TRBV20-1 and TRBJ2-5, with 9 bases that match TRBD1. Trimming took 6 bases from V and 5 from J; bases not matched to a gene: 10. The CDR3 totals 14 residues. The V gene's germline CDR1 is DFQATT and CDR2 SNEGSKA (reference sequence). CDR3 coding DNA: TGCAGTGCCGTGACAGGGGGGGTATCTGAGACCCAGTACTTC. Protein sequence: CSAVTGGVSETQYF.

The rearrangement uses TRBV4-3 and TRBJ2-1, with TRBD2 matching over 12 bases. Trimming at V came to 0 bases and at J to 3 bases, leaving 3 bases not matched to a gene. Germline V gene data show CDR1 as LGHNA and CDR2 as YSLEER. This CDR3 is built from 17 residues. CDR3 nucleotides: TGCGCCAGCAGCCAAGACCCGGGACTAGCGGGCTACAATGAGCAGTTCTTC. Translating gives CASSQDPGLAGYNEQFF.

This sequence joins TRBV5-5 and TRBJ2-7; a possible D gene is TRBD1 (5 bases). V gave up 3 bases and J gave up 5 bases, with 15 bases separating them. This CDR3 contains 14 residues. Germline V gives CDR1 SGHKS, CDR2 YYEKEE (reference sequence). CDR3 DNA sequence: TGTGCCAGCAGCTCAGGGCCAACTCGGGACGAGCAGTACTTC. This encodes CASSSGPTRDEQYF. The full variable domain, its missing parts supplied by reference TRBV5-5 and TRBJ2-7, is DAGVTQSPTHLIKTRGQQVTLRCSPISGHKSVSWYQQVLGQGPQFIFQYYEKEERGRGNFPDRFSARQFPNYSSELNVNALLLGDSALYLCASSSGPTRDEQYFGPGTRLTVT.

This clonotype appeared many times. V usage is TRBV7-9 and J usage is TRBJ2-3; 8 bases match TRBD2. CDR1 is SEHNR and CDR2 is FQNEAQ in the germline V gene (reference sequence). V was pared by 1 base and J by 0 bases, with 3 bases of the junction left unmatched. The CDR3 totals 16 residues. The DNA for the CDR3 is TGTGCCAGCAGCTTAGTGGCTAGCGGGAGCACAGATACGCAGTATTTT. It codes for CASSLVASGSTDTQYF.

The V gene is TRBV12-5, the J gene TRBJ2-7; D may match TRBD1 or TRBD2 (6 bases each). The V gene lost 0 bases and the J gene lost 6 bases, with 18 bases spanning the gap. This CDR3 region has 16 residues. Germline loops: CDR1 LGHNT, CDR2 FRNRAP. Written as DNA, the CDR3 is TGTGCTAGTGGTTTGGTATTCGGGACAAATAGCGGCGAGCAGTACTTC. Protein: CASGLVFGTNSGEQYF.